This T cell receptor (beta chain) was recorded in a study of T cells in Graves' hyperthyroidism and ophthalmopathy. It was RNA transcripts that yielded the amplified TCR beta CDR3 regions. First-round RT-PCR targeting the TCR CDR3 was performed with the HTBI primer set. MiXCR was run by TCRdb on the multiplex PCR reads, yielding one entry per CDR3 protein. Here the sample spans 490,000 or so distinct CDR3 sequences, around 50% being singletons. Germline CDR1 SGHVS, CDR2 FQNEAQ. Losses at the gene ends were 1 base for V and 4 bases for J; bases not matched to a gene: 13. CDR3 length: 20 residues. The clonotype originates from an adult woman with Graves' disease, either hyperthyroidism or ophthalmopathy (not recorded which). The sample consisted of peripheral blood or thyroid tissue (not recorded which). This chain connects TRBV7-8 to TRBJ2-6; TRBD1 aligns across 10 bases. The CDR3 nucleotides are TGTGCCAGCAGCTTAGGTCCATTGGGACAGGGGTCATCAGGGGCCAACGTCCTGACTTTC. This gives the protein CASSLGPLGQGSSGANVLTF.